The present T cell receptor (beta chain) was sequenced within a study of T cell responses to AZD1222 COVID-19 vaccine. Repertoires were generated with immunoSEQ multiplex PCR, while TCRdb's copy carries only in-frame clones and drops some. The sample has tens of thousands of clones; around 90% are singletons. The germline V and J ends were trimmed by 0 bases and 7 bases, with 12 bases remaining between them. CDR1 is SEHNR and CDR2 is FQNEAQ in the germline V gene (reference sequence). The CDR3 has 14 residues. This chain joins TRBV7-9 and TRBJ1-1; tentative D call: TRBD1 (5 bases). This sample comprised peripheral blood, obtained 28 days after the second AZD1222 dose. This clonotype was sampled from an adult who received the AZD1222 COVID-19 vaccine. CDR3 residues: CASSLAGHSSEAFF. The CDR3 coding sequence is TGTGCCAGCAGCTTAGCTGGACACTCCAGTGAAGCTTTCTTT.